This is a list of T cell receptor beta chains from one sample in a study of regulatory dendritic cells for organ transplantation. What these receptors recognize is not known. Repertoires were generated with immunoSEQ multiplex PCR, while TCRdb's copy carries only in-frame clones and drops some. The data hold some 11,000 clones, with around 75% observed a single time. The sequenced sample consisted of memory CD4+ T cells from blood cultured with regulatory dendritic cells. The receptors derive from a human donor in good health. CDR3s leave out the opening cysteine and the closing phenylalanine or tryptophan. Fields, in order: V gene, J gene, CDR3 protein.

TRBV6-5	TRBJ2-3	ASSYRGTSTDTQY
TRBV19	TRBJ1-5	ASSVYGQGGGKQPQH
TRBV6-5	TRBJ2-7	ASRTSGGYEQY
TRBV21-1	TRBJ1-5	ASSKRVPQH
TRBV5-4	TRBJ1-5	ASSAGGGGPQPQH
TRBV6-5	TRBJ2-7	ASSSGLAGAKQY
TRBV5-5	TRBJ2-3	ASSLSPGGSSTDTQY
TRBV19	TRBJ1-2	ASSISRSRPNYGYT
TRBV19	TRBJ2-1	ASPTEEDNEQF
TRBV6-5	TRBJ2-7	ASRQGPAYEQY
TRBV6-6	TRBJ2-5	ASSAGAQWGETQY
TRBV7-2	TRBJ1-4	ASSPRQGGSNEKLF
TRBV12-5	TRBJ2-5	ASGLGQGYQETQY
TRBV5-1	TRBJ2-1	ASSYGTTRFYNEQF
TRBV15	TRBJ2-5	ATSRSRGQGEETQY
TRBV27	TRBJ1-6	ASRQGQNSYNSPLH
TRBV4-1	TRBJ2-4	ASSSPREDIQY
TRBV19	TRBJ2-3	ASSIGQAETDTQY
TRBV7-2	TRBJ1-6	ASSFRVGNSPLH
TRBV5-1	TRBJ2-3	ASGGQGEDTQY
TRBV6-4	TRBJ1-5	ASSLTGGLQPQH
TRBV28	TRBJ2-3	ASRTSGAYSTDTQY
TRBV7-2	TRBJ1-3	ASSRDRGNGNTIY
TRBV5-1	TRBJ2-1	ASSLRGLAGAYNEQF
TRBV11-3	TRBJ2-1	ASSPTSGGAGEQF
TRBV18	TRBJ2-7	ASWGTGYNEQY
TRBV6-1	TRBJ1-2	ASSKGTGYGYGYT
TRBV25-1	TRBJ2-5	ASSEGRLAAQETQY
TRBV9	TRBJ2-1	ASSVGDYNEQF